The present T cell receptor (beta chain) was sequenced within a study of post-analysis software for immune sequencing data. General observations from the study: Co-batched samples clustered tightly together by F measure. TRBV segments more frequent in patients than in controls numbered roughly 5 and included TRBV5-6, TRBV5-1 and TRBV20-1.

To note about this clonotype: What it binds is unknown.

Each TCR beta cDNA library carried unique molecular identifiers. TCRdb independently ran MiXCR on the PCR reads; one entry per CDR3 protein. Among about 820,000 distinct CDR3 sequences listed, approximately 53% were seen once. CDR3 length: 12 amino acids. V gave up 5 bases and J gave up 7 bases, with 9 bases separating them. Germline CDR1 is SEHNR and CDR2 is FQNEAQ (reference sequence). V is TRBV7-9 and J is TRBJ2-4; D is undetermined. Sequenced input: blood. This clonotype was sampled from a girl aged 5-17 years with multiple sclerosis. CDR3 DNA: TGTGCCAGCAGCCCCCACGGTAACATTCAGTACTTC. Protein: CASSPHGNIQYF.